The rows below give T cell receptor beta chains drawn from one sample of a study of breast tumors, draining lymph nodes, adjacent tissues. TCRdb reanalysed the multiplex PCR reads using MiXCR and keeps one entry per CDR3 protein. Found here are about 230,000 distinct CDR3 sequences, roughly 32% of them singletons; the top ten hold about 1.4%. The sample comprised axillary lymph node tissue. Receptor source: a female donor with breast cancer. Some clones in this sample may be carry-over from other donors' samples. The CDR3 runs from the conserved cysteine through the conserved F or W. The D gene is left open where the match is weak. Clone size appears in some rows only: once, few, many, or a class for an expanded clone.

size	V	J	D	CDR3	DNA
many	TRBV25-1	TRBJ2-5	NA	CASSWGQETQYF	TGTGCCAGCAGTTGGGGGCAAGAGACCCAGTACTTC
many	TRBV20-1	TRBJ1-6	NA	CSARDLEATHSPLHF	TGCAGTGCTAGAGATCTCGAGGCAACCCATTCACCCCTCCACTTT
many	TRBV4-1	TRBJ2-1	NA	CASSQFAGSYNEQFF	TGCGCCAGCAGCCAATTCGCGGGCTCCTACAATGAGCAGTTCTTC
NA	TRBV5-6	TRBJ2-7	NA	CASSLASGDYGQYF	TGTGCCAGCAGCTTGGCCTCGGGGGATTACGGGCAGTACTTC
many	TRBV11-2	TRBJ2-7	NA	CASSLAGSNNEQYF	TGTGCCAGCAGCTTAGCCGGTTCTAATAACGAGCAGTACTTC
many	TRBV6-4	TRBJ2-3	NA	CASKRDPWGTDTQYF	TGTGCCAGCAAACGGGACCCCTGGGGCACAGATACGCAGTATTTT
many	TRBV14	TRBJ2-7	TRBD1	CASSPQITGVYEQYF	TGTGCCAGCAGCCCCCAAATCACAGGGGTCTACGAGCAGTACTTC
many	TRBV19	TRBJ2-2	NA	CASSPRAGFSGELFF	TGTGCCAGTAGTCCCCGGGCCGGCTTTTCCGGGGAGCTGTTTTTT
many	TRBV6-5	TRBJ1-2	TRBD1	CASGTGPLF	TGTGCCAGTGGGACAGGACCGCTCTTC
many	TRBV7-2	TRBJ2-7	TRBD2	CASSLVAGLESTEQYF	TGTGCCAGCAGCTTAGTAGCGGGACTAGAATCGACCGAGCAGTACTTC
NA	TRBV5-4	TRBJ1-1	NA	CASSSVVAGRTEAFF	TGTGCCAGCAGCTCGGTCGTCGCGGGAAGGACTGAAGCTTTCTTT
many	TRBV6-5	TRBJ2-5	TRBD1	CASSHSRTGGHQETQYF	TGTGCCAGCAGTCACTCGAGGACAGGGGGGCACCAAGAGACCCAGTACTTC
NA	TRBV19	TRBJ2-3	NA	CASSPGGGWADTQYF	TGTGCCAGTAGTCCCGGGGGTGGTTGGGCAGATACGCAGTATTTT
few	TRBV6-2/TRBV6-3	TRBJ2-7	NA	CASSYFGPYEQYF	TGTGCCAGCAGTTACTTCGGGCCCTACGAGCAGTACTTC
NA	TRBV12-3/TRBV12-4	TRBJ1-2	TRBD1	CASSFHRGYTF	TGTGCCAGCAGTTTCCACAGGGGGTACACCTTC
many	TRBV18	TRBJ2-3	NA	CASSPGRGQDTQYF	TGTGCCAGCTCACCAGGGAGGGGACAGGATACGCAGTATTTT
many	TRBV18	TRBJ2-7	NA	CASSLSVDTIYEQYF	TGTGCCAGCTCACTATCGGTTGACACAATCTACGAGCAGTACTTC
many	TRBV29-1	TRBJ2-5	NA	CSVEGRPPDQETQYF	TGCAGCGTTGAAGGTCGGCCCCCCGATCAAGAGACCCAGTACTTC
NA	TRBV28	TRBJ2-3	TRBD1	CASSFVVTGGNTDTQYF	TGTGCCAGCAGTTTCGTTGTGACAGGGGGGAACACAGATACGCAGTATTTT
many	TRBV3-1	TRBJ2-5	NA	CASSQNRGGRGETQYF	TGTGCCAGCAGCCAAAATAGGGGGGGACGAGGGGAGACCCAGTACTTC
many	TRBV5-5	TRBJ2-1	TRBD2	CASSSRTAAGVNEQFF	TGTGCCAGCAGCTCCAGGACGGCAGCGGGAGTCAATGAGCAGTTCTTC
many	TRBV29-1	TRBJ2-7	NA	CSVLQHEQYF	TGCAGCGTGCTGCAGCACGAGCAGTACTTC
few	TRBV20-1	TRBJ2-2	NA	CSAQSRPTGAVSTGELFF	TGCAGTGCTCAGTCCCGCCCGACGGGAGCGGTTAGCACCGGGGAGCTGTTTTTT
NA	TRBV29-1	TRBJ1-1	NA	CSVRVSRNTEAFF	TGCAGCGTTAGGGTTTCAAGGAACACTGAAGCTTTCTTT
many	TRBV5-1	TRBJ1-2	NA	CASSLRDPRDGYTF	TGCGCCAGCAGCTTGAGAGACCCCAGGGACGGCTACACCTTC
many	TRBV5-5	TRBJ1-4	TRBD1	CASSSGTGNEKLFF	TGTGCCAGCAGCTCCGGGACAGGGAATGAAAAACTGTTTTTT
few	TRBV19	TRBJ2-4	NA	CASSIGPGAVAKNIQYF	TGTGCCAGTAGTATAGGACCAGGGGCGGTAGCCAAAAACATTCAGTACTTC
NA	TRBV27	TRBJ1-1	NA	CASSMRWGSGTEAFF	TGTGCCAGCAGCATGAGGTGGGGGTCGGGGACTGAAGCTTTCTTT
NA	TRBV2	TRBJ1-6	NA	CASSGLQGSAPLHF	TGTGCCAGCAGTGGCTTGCAGGGCTCGGCACCCCTCCACTTT
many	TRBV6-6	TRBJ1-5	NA	CASTLGSNQPQHF	TGTGCCAGCACACTGGGTAGCAATCAGCCCCAGCATTTT
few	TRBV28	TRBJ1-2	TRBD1	CASSFSRTGGRGYGYTF	TGTGCCAGCAGTTTCAGCAGGACAGGAGGTCGTGGCTATGGCTACACCTTC
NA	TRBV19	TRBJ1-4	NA	CASSRGFGSEKLFF	TGTGCCAGTAGTCGGGGGTTCGGTAGTGAAAAACTATTTTTT
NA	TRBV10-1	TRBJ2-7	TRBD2	CASTEWGIPLGGRAIDGQYF	TGCGCCAGCACTGAATGGGGGATTCCTCTAGGCGGGAGGGCCATCGACGGGCAGTACTTC
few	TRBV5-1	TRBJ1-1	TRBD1	CASTGQGAGEAFF	TGCGCCAGCACCGGACAGGGGGCCGGTGAAGCTTTCTTT
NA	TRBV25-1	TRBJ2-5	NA	CASSALFRGETQYF	TGTGCCAGCAGTGCTCTCTTCCGAGGGGAGACCCAGTACTTC
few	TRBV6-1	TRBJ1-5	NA	CASRPGRGSNQPQHF	TGTGCCAGTAGACCGGGGCGGGGTAGCAATCAGCCCCAGCATTTT
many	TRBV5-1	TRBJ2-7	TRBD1	CASSFRTGNSYEQYF	TGCGCCAGCAGCTTTCGGACAGGCAACTCCTACGAGCAGTACTTC
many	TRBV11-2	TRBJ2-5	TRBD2	CASSLEGTGTLLGTSKETQYF	TGTGCCAGCAGCTTAGAGGGTACGGGAACCCTCCTGGGGACTAGCAAAGAGACCCAGTACTTC
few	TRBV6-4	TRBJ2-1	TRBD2	CASSDHQREPYNGQFF	TGTGCCAGCAGTGACCACCAGCGGGAGCCCTACAATGGGCAGTTCTTC
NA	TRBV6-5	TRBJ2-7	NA	CASSHLDSSYEQYF	TGTGCCAGCAGTCACTTGGACAGCTCCTACGAGCAGTACTTC
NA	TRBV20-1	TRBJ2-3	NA	CSAYRGHTGGWSDTQYF	TGCAGTGCTTACCGGGGACACACCGGGGGTTGGTCAGATACGCAGTATTTT
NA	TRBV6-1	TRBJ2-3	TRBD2	CASKPSGRSTDTQYF	TGTGCCAGCAAGCCTAGCGGGAGAAGCACAGATACGCAGTATTTT
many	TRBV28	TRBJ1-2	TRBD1	CASSLSVGRGNYGYTF	TGTGCCAGCAGTTTATCGGTGGGCAGGGGGAACTATGGCTACACCTTC
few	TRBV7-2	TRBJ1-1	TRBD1	CASSLVGSLGGAVTEAFF	TGTGCCAGCAGCTTAGTCGGTTCGCTAGGGGGCGCGGTCACTGAAGCTTTCTTT
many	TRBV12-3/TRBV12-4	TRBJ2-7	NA	CASTNMGGHEQYF	TGTGCCAGCACTAACATGGGAGGCCACGAGCAGTACTTC
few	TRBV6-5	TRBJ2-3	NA	CASSHGTSRADTQYF	TGTGCCAGCAGCCACGGGACTTCAAGGGCAGATACGCAGTATTTT
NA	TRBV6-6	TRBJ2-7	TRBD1	CASSHTPGQGDEQYF	TGTGCCAGCAGTCATACCCCGGGACAGGGAGACGAGCAGTACTTC